The T cell receptor (beta chain) under discussion was sequenced for a study of blood T cell repertoires in COVID-19. After removal of 0 bases from V and 14 bases from J, the junction contained 7 bases not matched to a gene. The CDR3 length is 13 residues. In germline, CDR1 is SGDLS, CDR2 YYNGEE. Repertoires were generated with immunoSEQ multiplex PCR, while TCRdb's copy carries only in-frame clones and drops some. Found here are under 300,000 clones, 85% of them singletons; the top ten hold about 6.3%. Sequenced: peripheral blood. The receptor's source is a woman aged 60-70 years with active or convalescent COVID-19. The rearrangement uses TRBV9 and TRBJ2-5, with 10 positions matching TRBD2. The CDR3 here is CASSVESGTSVYF. The CDR3 bases are TGTGCCAGCAGCGTAGAATCTGGGACTAGCGTCTACTTC.